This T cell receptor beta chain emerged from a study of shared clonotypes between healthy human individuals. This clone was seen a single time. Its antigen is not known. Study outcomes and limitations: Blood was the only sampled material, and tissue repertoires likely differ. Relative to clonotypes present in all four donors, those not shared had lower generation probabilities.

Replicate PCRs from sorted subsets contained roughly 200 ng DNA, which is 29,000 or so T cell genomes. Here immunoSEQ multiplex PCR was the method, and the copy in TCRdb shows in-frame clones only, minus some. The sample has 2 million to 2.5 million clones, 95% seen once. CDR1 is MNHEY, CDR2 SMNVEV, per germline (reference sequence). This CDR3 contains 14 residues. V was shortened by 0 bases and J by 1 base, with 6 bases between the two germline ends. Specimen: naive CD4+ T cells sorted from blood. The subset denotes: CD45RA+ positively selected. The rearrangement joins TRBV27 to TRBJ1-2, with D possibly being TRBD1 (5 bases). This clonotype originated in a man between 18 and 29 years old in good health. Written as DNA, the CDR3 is TGTGCCAGCAGTTTATCTGGGGGTAACTATGGCTACACCTTC. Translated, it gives CASSLSGGNYGYTF.